The present entry profiles one T cell receptor beta chain with its context. Its specificity is not known. The junction had 7 bases not matched to a gene; V was cut back by 0 bases and J by 9 bases. CDR3 length: 16 residues. The V gene's germline CDR1 is KGHDR and CDR2 SFDVKD. The repertoire was sequenced with immunoSEQ multiplex PCR; TCRdb's copy has only in-frame clones and lacks some. Altogether just over 150,000 clones are present, approximately 90% being singletons, with the ten largest covering 1.8%. The data stem from a study of T cell responses to AZD1222 COVID-19 vaccine. General study results and limits: Of spike-specific TCRs, nearly half reportedly target regions left unmutated in variants. Spike-wide coverage was observed for vaccine-associated CD4 TCRs, with dominant responses at 160-218 and 743-854.

The specimen was peripheral blood, collected on day 0 of AZD1222 vaccination. The source of this sequence is an adult in good health. The chain recombines TRBV24-1 with TRBJ2-1, with 10 positions matching TRBD2. Written as DNA, the CDR3 is TGTGCCACCAGTGATTTGGCTAGCGGGAGAAGCGGTGAGCAGTTCTTC. Amino acid sequence: CATSDLASGRSGEQFF.